This T cell receptor beta chain was recorded in a study of cytomegalovirus exposure and HLA in healthy donors. Study-wide results and caveats: A later analysis found that most CMV-associated TCR beta chains appeared HLA-restricted. According to an earlier analysis, most TCR beta V segments yielded productive rearrangements about 90% or about 30% of the time.

The PCR had 60 Vbeta and 13 Jbeta primers. TCRdb's table, derived via immunoSEQ multiplex PCR, lists solely in-frame clones and lacks some. The data show around 200,000 clones, around two thirds seen once. Notes on this clone: Its specificity is not known.

The sequencing input was PBMCs. The clonotype comes from a man aged 35 to 55 in good health and CMV-seronegative.

The CDR3 loop is CASSLSLARPQHF. Written as DNA, the CDR3 is TGTGCCAGCAGCTTAAGTTTAGCGCGGCCCCAGCATTTT. The genes are TRBV11-2 and TRBJ1-5, with unresolved D. CDR3 size: 13 residues. Germline V gene sequence: CDR1 SGHAT, CDR2 FQNNGV. V lost 2 bases to trimming and J lost 9 bases, with 11 bases between them.